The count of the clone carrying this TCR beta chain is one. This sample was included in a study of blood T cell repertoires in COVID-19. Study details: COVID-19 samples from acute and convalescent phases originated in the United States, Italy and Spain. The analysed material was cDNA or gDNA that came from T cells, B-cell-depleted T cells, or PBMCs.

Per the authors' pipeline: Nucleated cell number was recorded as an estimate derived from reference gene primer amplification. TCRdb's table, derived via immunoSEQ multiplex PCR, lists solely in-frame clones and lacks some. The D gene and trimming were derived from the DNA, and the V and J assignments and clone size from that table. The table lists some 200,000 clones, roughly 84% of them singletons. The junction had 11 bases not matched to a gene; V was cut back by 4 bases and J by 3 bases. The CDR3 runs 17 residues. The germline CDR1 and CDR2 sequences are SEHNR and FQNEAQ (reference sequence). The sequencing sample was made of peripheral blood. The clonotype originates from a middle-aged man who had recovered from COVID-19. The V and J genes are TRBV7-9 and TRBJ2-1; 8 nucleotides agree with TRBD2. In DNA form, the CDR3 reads TGTGCCAGCAGCTCCAAAGGACTAGCACTAGGCTACAATGAGCAGTTCTTC. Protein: CASSSKGLALGYNEQFF. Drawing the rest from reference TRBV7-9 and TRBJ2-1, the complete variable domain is DTGVSQNPRHKITKRGQNVTFRCDPISEHNRLYWYRQTLGQGPEFLTYFQNEAQLEKSRLLSDRFSAERPKGSFSTLEIQRTEQGDSAMYLCASSSKGLALGYNEQFFGPGTRLTVL.